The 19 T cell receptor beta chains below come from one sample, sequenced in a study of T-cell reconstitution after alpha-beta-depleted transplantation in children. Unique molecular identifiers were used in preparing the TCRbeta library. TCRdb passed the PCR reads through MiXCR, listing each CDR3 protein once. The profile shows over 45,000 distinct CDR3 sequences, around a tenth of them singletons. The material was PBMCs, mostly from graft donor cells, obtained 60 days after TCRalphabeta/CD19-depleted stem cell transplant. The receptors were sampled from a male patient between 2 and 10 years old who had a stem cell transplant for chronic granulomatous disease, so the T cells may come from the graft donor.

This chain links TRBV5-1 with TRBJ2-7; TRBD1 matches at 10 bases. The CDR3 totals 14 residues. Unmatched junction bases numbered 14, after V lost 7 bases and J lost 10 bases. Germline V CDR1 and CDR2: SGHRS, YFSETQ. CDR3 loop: CASRPTGTGADQYF. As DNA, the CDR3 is TGCGCCAGCCGACCGACCGGGACAGGGGCCGATCAGTACTTC. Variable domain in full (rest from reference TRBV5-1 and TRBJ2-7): KAGVTQTPRYLIKTRGQQVTLSCSPISGHRSVSWYQQTPGQGLQFLFEYFSETQRNKGNFPGRFSGRQFSNSRSEMNVSTLELGDSALYLCASRPTGTGADQYFGPGTRLTVT.

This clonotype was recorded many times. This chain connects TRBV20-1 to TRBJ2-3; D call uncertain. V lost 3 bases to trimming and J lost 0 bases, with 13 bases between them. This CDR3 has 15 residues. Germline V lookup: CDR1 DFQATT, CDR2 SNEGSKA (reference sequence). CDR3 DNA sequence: TGCAGTGCTAGTCAGGACGGTTCTAGCACAGATACGCAGTATTTT. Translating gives CSASQDGSSTDTQYF.

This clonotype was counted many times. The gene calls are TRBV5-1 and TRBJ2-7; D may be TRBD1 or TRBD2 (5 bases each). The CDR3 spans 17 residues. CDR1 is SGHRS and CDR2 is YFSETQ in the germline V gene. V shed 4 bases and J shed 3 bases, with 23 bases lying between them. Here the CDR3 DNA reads TGCGCCAGCAGCCGGGGAACCGGGACGTCAAGCCTCTACGAGCAGTACTTC. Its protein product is CASSRGTGTSSLYEQYF.

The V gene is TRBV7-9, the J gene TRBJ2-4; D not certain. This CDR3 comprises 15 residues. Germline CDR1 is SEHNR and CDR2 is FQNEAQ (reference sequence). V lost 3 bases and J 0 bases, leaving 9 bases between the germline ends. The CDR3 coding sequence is TGTGCCAGCAGCTTTGAAAACCTAGCCAAAAACATTCAGTACTTC. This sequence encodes CASSFENLAKNIQYF. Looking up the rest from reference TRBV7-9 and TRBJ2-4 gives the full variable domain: DTGVSQNPRHKITKRGQNVTFRCDPISEHNRLYWYRQTLGQGPEFLTYFQNEAQLEKSRLLSDRFSAERPKGSFSTLEIQRTEQGDSAMYLCASSFENLAKNIQYFGAGTRLSVL.

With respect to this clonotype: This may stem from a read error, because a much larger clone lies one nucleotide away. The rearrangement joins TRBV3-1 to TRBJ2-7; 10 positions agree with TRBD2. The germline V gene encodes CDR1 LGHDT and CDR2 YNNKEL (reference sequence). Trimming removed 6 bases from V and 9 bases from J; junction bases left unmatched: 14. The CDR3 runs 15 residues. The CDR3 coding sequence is TGTGCCAGCAGTCTGTCTAGCGGGAGAACCCACGGGCAGTACTTC. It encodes CASSLSSGRTHGQYF.

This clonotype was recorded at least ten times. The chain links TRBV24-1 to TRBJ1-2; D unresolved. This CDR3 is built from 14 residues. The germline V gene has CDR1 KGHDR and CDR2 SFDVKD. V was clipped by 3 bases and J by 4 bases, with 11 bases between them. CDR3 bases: TGTGCCACCAGTGATAGGAGACGTGTCTATGGCTACACCTTC. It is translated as CATSDRRRVYGYTF.

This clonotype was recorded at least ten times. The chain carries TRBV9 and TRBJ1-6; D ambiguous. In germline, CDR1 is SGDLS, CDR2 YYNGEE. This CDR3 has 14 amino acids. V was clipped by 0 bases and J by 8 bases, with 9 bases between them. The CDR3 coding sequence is TGTGCCAGCAGCGTAGTAGGTGTCGATTCACCCCTCCACTTT. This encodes CASSVVGVDSPLHF. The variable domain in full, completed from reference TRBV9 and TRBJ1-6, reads DSGVTQTPKHLITATGQRVTLRCSPRSGDLSVYWYQQSLDQGLQFLIQYYNGEERAKGNILERFSAQQFPDLHSELNLSSLELGDSALYFCASSVVGVDSPLHFGNGTRLTVT.

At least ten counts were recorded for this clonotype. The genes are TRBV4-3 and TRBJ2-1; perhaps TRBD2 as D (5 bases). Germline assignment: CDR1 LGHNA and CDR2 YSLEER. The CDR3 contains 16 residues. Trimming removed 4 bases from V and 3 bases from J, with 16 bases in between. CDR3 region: CASSPQPEDNYNEQFF. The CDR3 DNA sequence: TGCGCCAGCAGCCCCCAGCCGGAGGATAACTACAATGAGCAGTTCTTC.

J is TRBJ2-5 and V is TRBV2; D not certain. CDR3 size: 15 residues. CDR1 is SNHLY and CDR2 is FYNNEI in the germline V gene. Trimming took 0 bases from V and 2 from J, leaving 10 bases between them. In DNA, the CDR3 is TGTGCCAGCAGTGAAGCTCGTGGGCAGCAAGAGACCCAGTACTTC. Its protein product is CASSEARGQQETQYF.

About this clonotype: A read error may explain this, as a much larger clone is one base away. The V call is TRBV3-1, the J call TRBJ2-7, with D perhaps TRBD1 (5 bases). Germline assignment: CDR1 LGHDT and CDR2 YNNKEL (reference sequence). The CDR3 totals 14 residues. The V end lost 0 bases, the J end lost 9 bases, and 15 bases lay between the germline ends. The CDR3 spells CASSQDQGLCGQYF. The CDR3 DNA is TGTGCCAGCAGCCAAGATCAGGGCTTGTGTGGGCAGTACTTC.

The CDR3 nucleotides read TGTGCCAGTAGTACCGGGGGGCGCCCATCGGTCGGTGGTGAGCAGTTCTTC. It specifies CASSTGGRPSVGGEQFF. The V gene is TRBV19, the J gene TRBJ2-1; TRBD2 might be the D (7 bases). Trimming shortened V by 4 bases and J by 9 bases, and 25 bases separated the two germline ends. This CDR3 spans 17 amino acids. Germline lookup yields CDR1 LNHDA and CDR2 SQIVND (reference sequence).

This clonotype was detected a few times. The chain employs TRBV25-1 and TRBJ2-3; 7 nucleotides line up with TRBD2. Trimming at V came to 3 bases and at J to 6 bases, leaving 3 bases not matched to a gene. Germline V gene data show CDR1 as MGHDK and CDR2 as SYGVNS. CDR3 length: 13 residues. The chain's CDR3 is CASSDYGRDTQYF. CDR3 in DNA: TGTGCCAGCAGTGACTACGGGAGGGATACGCAGTATTTT.

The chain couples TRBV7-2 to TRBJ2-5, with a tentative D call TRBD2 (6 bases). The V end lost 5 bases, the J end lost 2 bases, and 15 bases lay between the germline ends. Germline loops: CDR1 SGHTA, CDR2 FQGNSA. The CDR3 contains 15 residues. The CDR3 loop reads CASSPWGLLQETQYF. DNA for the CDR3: TGTGCCAGCAGCCCCTGGGGACTTTTACAAGAGACCCAGTACTTC.

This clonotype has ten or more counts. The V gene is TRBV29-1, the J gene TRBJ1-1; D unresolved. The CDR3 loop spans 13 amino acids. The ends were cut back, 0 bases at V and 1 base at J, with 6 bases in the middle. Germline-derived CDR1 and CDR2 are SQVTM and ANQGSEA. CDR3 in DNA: TGCAGCGTTGAAGACAGCCGGAACACTGAAGCTTTCTTT. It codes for CSVEDSRNTEAFF.

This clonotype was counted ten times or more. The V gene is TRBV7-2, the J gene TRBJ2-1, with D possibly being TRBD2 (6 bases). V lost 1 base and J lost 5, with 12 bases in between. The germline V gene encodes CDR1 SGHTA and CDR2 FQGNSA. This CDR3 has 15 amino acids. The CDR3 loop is CASSLGGTSNNEQFF. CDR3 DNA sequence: TGTGCCAGCAGCTTAGGGGGGACTTCCAACAATGAGCAGTTCTTC.

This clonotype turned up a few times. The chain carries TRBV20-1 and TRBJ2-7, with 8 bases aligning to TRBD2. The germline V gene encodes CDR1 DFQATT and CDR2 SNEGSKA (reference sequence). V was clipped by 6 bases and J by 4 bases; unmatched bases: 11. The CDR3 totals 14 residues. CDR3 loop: CSAKSGTRLYEQYF. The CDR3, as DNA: TGCAGTGCCAAATCTGGGACTAGGCTTTACGAGCAGTACTTC.

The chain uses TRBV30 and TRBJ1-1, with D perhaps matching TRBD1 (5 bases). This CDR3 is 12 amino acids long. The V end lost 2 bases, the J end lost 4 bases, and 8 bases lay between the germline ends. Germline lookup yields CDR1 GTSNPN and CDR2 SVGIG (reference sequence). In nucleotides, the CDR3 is TGTGCCTGGAGTAGGGGTGGCACTGAAGCTTTCTTT. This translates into CAWSRGGTEAFF.

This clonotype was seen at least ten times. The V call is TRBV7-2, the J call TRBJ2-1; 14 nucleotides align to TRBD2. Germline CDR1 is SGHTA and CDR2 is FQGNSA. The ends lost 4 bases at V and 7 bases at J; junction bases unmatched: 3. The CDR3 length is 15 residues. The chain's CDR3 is CASSWTSGGPNEQFF. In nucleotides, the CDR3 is TGTGCCAGCAGCTGGACTAGCGGGGGGCCTAATGAGCAGTTCTTC. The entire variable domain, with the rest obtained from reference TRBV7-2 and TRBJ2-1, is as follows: GAGVSQSPSNKVTEKGKDVELRCDPISGHTALYWYRQSLGQGLEFLIYFQGNSAPDKSGLPSDRFSAERTGGSVSTLTIQRTQQEDSAVYLCASSWTSGGPNEQFFGPGTRLTVL.

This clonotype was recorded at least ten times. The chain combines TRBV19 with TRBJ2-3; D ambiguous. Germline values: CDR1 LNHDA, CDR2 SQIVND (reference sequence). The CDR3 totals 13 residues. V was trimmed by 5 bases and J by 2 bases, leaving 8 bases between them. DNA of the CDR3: TGTGCCAGTAGTCCGCGCAACACAGATACGCAGTATTTT. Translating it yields CASSPRNTDTQYF.